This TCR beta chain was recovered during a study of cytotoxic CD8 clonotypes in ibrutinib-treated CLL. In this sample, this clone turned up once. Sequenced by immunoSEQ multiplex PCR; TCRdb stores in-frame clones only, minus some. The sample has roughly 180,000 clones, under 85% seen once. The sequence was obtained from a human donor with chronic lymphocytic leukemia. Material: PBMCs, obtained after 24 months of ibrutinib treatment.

CDR3 region: CASSRGTSGSEPGELFF. DNA for the CDR3: TGTGCCAGCAGCCGAGGGACTAGCGGGAGTGAGCCCGGGGAGCTGTTTTTT. The rearrangement links TRBV7-9 to TRBJ2-2; 14 nucleotides align to TRBD2. The germline V gene has CDR1 SEHNR and CDR2 FQNEAQ (reference sequence). V was clipped by 5 bases and J by 6 bases; unmatched bases: 8. There are 17 residues in the CDR3.